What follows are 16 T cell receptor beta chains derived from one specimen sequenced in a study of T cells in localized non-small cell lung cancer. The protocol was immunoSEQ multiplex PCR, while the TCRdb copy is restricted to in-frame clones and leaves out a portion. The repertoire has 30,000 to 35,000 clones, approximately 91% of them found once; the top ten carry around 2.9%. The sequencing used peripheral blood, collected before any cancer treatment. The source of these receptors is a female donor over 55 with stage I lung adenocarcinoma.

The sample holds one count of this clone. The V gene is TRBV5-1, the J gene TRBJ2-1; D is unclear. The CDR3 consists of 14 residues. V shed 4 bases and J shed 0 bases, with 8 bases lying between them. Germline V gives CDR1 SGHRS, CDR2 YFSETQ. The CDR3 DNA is TGCGCCAGCAGCGTGTCGAGCTCCTACAATGAGCAGTTCTTC. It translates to CASSVSSSYNEQFF. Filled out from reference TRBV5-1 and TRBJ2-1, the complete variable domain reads KAGVTQTPRYLIKTRGQQVTLSCSPISGHRSVSWYQQTPGQGLQFLFEYFSETQRNKGNFPGRFSGRQFSNSRSEMNVSTLELGDSALYLCASSVSSSYNEQFFGPGTRLTVL.

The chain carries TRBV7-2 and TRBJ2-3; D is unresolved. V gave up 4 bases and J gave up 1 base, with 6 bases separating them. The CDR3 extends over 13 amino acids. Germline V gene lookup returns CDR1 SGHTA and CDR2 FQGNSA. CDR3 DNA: TGTGCCAGCAGCTCCCACCGCACAGATACGCAGTATTTT. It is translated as CASSSHRTDTQYF.

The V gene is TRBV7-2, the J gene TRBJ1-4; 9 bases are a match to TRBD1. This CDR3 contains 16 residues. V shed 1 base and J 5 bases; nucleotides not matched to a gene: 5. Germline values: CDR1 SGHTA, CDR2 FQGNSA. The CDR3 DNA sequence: TGTGCCAGCAGCTTAGGTTACAGGGGGCGGAATGAAAAACTGTTTTTT. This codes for CASSLGYRGRNEKLFF.

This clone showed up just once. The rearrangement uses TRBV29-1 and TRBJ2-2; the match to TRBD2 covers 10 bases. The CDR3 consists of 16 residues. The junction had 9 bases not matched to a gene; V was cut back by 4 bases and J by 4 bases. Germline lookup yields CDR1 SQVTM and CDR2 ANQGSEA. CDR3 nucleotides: TGCAGCGTTGGAGCGGGAGGGCATCGCGGCACCGGGGAGCTGTTTTTT. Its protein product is CSVGAGGHRGTGELFF.

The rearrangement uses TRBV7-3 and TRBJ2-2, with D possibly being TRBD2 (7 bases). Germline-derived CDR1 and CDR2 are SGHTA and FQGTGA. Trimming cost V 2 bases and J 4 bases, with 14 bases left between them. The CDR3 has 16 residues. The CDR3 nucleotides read TGTGCCAGCAGCTTAGGCGGGAGAGGGGGCACCGGGGAGCTGTTTTTT. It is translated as CASSLGGRGGTGELFF.

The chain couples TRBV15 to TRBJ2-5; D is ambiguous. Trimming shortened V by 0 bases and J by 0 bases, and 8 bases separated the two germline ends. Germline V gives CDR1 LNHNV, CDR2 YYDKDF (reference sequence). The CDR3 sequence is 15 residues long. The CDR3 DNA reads TGTGCCACCAGCAGAGATCAATGGGACCAAGAGACCCAGTACTTC. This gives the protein CATSRDQWDQETQYF.

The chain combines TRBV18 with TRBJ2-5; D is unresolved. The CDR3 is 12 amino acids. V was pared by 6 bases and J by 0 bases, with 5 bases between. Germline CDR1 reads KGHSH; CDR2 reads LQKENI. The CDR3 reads CASSLYQETQYF. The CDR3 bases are TGTGCCAGCTCCTTGTACCAAGAGACCCAGTACTTC.

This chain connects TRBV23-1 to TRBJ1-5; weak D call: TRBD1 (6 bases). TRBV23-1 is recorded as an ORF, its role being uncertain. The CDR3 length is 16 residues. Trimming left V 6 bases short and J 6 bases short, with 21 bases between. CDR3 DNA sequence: TGCGCCAGCAGCCCTCTCCAGGGGCGGGGGTGTCAGCCCCAGCATTTT. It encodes CASSPLQGRGCQPQHF.

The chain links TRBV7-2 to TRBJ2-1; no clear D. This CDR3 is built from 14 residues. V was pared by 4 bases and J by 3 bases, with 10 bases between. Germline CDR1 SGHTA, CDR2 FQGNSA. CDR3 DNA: TGTGCCAGCAGCTCCGAGACTTTCTACAATGAGCAGTTCTTC. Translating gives CASSSETFYNEQFF.

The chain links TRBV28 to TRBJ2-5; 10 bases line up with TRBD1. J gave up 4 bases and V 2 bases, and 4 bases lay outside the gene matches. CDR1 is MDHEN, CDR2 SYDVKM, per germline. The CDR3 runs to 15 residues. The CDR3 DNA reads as TGTGCCAGCAGTTTAGGAGACAGGGGGCGAGAGACCCAGTACTTC. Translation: CASSLGDRGRETQYF. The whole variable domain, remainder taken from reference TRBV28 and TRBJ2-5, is DVKVTQSSRYLVKRTGEKVFLECVQDMDHENMFWYRQDPGLGLRLIYFSYDVKMKEKGDIPEGYSVSREKKERFSLILESASTNQTSMYLCASSLGDRGRETQYFGPGTRLLVL.

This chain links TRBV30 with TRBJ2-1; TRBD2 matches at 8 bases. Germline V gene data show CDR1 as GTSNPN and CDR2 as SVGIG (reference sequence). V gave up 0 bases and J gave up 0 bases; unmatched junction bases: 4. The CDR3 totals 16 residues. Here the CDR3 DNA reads TGTGCCTGGAGTGTACTAAGCGGGAGCTCCTACAATGAGCAGTTCTTC. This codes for CAWSVLSGSSYNEQFF.

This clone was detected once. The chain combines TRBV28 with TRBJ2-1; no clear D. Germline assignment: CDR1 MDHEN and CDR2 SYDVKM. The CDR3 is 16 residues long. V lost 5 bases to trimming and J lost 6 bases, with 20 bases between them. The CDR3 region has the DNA TGTGCCAGCAGTGCCGGAAGGTCCGGTCCTAGCAATGAGCAGTTCTTC. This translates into CASSAGRSGPSNEQFF.

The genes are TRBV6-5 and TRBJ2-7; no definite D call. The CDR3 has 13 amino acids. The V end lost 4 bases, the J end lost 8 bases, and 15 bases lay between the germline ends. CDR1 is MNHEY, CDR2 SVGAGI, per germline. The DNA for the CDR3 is TGTGCCAGCAGTTCGGACCAGACCTCCCAGCAGTACTTC. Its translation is CASSSDQTSQQYF.

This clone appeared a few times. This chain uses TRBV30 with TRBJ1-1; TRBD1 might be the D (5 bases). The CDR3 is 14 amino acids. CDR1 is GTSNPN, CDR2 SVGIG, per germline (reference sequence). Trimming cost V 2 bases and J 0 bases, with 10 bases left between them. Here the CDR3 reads CAWSLGTVNTEAFF. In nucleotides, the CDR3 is TGTGCCTGGAGTCTCGGGACGGTGAACACTGAAGCTTTCTTT. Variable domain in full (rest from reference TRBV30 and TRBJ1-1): SQTIHQWPATLVQPVGSPLSLECTVEGTSNPNLYWYRQAAGRGLQLLFYSVGIGQISSEVPQNLSASRPQDRQFILSSKKLLLSDSGFYLCAWSLGTVNTEAFFGQGTRLTVV.

CDR3 DNA sequence: TGCGCCAGCTCGTGGGTCCCAGGCGGGACCTTGAGCGAGCAGTACTTC. This codes for CASSWVPGGTLSEQYF. The V gene is TRBV10-2, the J gene TRBJ2-7; tentative D call: TRBD2 (6 bases). Per the germline V gene, CDR1 is WSHSY and CDR2 is SAAADI. V was pared by 8 bases and J by 6 bases, with 26 bases between. The length of the CDR3 is 16 residues.

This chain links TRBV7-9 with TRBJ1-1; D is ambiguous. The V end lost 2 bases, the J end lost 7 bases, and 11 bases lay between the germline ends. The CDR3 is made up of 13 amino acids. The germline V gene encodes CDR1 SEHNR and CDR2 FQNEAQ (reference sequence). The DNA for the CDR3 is TGTGCCAGCAGCTTAAGCGGAGAGGGTGAAGCTTTCTTT. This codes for CASSLSGEGEAFF.